This T cell receptor (beta chain) was sequenced during a study of blood T cell repertoires in COVID-19. In the authors' methods: Estimation of nucleated cell counts relied on the amplification of reference gene primers. The method was immunoSEQ multiplex PCR; TCRdb's version includes in-frame clones alone and lacks a portion of them. That table supplies the V and J calls and clone size; D and trimming were determined from the DNA. This table has under 80,000 clones, 70% to 90% appearing once. The CDR3 totals 19 residues. The chain combines TRBV21-1 with TRBJ2-2; the listed D gene, TRBD2, was not tested against the DNA. TRBV21-1 is recorded as a pseudogene. Material for sequencing was peripheral blood. This clonotype was obtained from a man in his fifties with active COVID-19. The CDR3 coding sequence is TGTGCCAGCAGCAAAGAGTCCCTAGCGGGAGGGTTTCTTACCGGGGAGCTGTTTTTT. This sequence encodes CASSKESLAGGFLTGELFF.